This entry describes one T cell receptor beta chain. Its antigen remains unidentified. The record originates from a study of beta chain features in type 1 diabetes. The wider study: Age, gender and cell yields were alike across patients and healthy donors. General observations from the study: Diminished insertions and augmented deletions at VDJ junctions characterized type 1 diabetes patients.

Purity above 95% was achieved in all sorted populations. Expressed TCRB transcripts were sequenced after all isolated RNA was converted to cDNA. The protocol was immunoSEQ multiplex PCR, while the TCRdb copy is restricted to in-frame clones and leaves out a portion. The data contain around 500,000 clones, 30% of them singletons. Germline CDR1 reads SGHAT; CDR2 reads FQNNGV. The CDR3 covers 12 residues. V shed 5 bases and J shed 4 bases, with 9 bases lying between them. The sequenced sample was naive CD4+ T cells from blood. The chain couples TRBV11-2 to TRBJ2-7; D is ambiguous. The sequence was collected from a young man in good health. CDR3 sequence reads: CASSHVYYEQYF. In nucleotides, the CDR3 is TGTGCCAGCAGCCACGTTTATTACGAGCAGTACTTC. The full variable domain, rest sourced from reference TRBV11-2 and TRBJ2-7, is EAGVAQSPRYKIIEKRQSVAFWCNPISGHATLYWYQQILGQGPKLLIQFQNNGVVDDSQLPKDRFSAERLKGVDSTLKIQPAKLEDSAVYLCASSHVYYEQYFGPGTRLTVT.